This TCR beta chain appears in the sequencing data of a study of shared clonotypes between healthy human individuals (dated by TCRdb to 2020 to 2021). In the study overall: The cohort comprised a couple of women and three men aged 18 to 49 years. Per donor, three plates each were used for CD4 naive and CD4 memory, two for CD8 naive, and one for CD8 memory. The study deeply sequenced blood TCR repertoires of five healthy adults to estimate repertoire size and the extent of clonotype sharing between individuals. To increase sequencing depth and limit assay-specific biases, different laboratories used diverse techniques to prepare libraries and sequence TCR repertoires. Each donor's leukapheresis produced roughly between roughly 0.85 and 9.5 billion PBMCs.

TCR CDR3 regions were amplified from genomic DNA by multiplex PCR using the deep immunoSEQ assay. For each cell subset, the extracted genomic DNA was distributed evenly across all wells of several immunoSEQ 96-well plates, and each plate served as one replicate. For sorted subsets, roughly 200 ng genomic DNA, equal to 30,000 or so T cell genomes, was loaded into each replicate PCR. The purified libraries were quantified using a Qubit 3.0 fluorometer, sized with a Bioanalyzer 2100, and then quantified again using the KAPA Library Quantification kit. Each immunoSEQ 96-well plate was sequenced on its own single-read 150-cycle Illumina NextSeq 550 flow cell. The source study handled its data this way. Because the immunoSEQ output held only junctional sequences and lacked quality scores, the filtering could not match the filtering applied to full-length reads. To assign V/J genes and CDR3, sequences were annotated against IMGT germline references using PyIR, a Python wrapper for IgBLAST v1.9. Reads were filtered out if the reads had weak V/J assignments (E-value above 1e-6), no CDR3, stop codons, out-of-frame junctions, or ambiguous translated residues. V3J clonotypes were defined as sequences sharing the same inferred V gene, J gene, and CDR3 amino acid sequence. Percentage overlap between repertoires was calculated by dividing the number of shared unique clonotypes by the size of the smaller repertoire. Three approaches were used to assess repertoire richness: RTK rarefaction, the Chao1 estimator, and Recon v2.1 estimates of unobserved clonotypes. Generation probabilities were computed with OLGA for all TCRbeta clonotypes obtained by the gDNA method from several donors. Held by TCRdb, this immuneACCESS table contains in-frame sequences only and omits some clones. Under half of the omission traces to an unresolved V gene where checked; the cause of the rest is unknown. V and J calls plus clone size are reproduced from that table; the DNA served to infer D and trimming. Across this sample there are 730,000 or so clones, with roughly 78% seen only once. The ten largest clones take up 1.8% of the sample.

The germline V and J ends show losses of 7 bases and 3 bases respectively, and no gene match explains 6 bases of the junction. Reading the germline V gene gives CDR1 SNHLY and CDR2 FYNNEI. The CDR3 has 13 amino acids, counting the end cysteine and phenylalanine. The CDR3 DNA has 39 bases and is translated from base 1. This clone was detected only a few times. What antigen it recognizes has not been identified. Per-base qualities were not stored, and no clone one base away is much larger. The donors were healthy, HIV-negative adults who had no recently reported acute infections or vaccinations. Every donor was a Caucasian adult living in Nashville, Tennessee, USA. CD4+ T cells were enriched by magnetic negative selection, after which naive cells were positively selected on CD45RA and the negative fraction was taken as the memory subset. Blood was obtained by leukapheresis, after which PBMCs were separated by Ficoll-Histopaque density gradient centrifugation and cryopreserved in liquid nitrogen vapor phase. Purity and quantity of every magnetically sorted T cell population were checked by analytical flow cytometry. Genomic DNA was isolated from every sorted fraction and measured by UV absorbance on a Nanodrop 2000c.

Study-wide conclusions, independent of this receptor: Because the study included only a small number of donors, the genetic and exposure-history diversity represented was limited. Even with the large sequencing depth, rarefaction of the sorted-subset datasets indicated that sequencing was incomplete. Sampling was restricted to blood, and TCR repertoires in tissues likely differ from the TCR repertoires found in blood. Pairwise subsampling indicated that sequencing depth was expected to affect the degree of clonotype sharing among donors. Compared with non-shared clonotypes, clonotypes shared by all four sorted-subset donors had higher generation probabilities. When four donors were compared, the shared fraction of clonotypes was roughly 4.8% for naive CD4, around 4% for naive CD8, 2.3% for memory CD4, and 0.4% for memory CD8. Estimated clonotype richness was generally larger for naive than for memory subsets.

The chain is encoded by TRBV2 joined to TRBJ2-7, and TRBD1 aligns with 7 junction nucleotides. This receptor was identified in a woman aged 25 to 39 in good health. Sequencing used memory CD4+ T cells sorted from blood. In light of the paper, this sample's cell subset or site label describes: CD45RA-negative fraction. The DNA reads TGTGCCAGCAAAACAGGGGCAGGCTACGAGCAGTACTTC. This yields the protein CASKTGAGYEQYF. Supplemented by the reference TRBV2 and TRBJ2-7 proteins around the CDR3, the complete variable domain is EPEVTQTPSHQVTQMGQEVILRCVPISNHLYFYWYRQILGQKVEFLVSFYNNEISEKSEIFDDQFSVERPDGSNFTLKIRSTKLEDSAMYFCASKTGAGYEQYFGPGTRLTVT.